Listed below are T cell receptor beta chains from one sample, sequenced in a study of T-cell memory formation after mild COVID-19. MiXCR was run by TCRdb on the 5' RACE reads, yielding one entry per CDR3 protein. Altogether 150,000 to 200,000 distinct CDR3 sequences are present, roughly 28% being singletons, with the ten largest covering more than 10%. The specimen sequenced was PBMCs or a T cell subset sorted from them (not recorded which). The receptor set was obtained from an adult woman who had mild COVID-19 (a few samples of this study predate the infection). Cell type and time point are not known. CDR3s include the opening cysteine and the closing phenylalanine or tryptophan. The order of the fields is D gene, clone size, J gene, V gene, CDR3 DNA, CDR3 protein. The D gene is left open where the match is weak. The size entry is marked missing in some rows and otherwise reads once, few, many or a size class.

d_call: TRBD1; clone_size: NA; j_call: TRBJ2-4; v_call: TRBV11-2; cdr3_nt: TGTGCCAGCAGCCTACGGGACAGGGAGCCGGTCGGGACCAAAAACATTCAGTACTTC; cdr3_aa: CASSLRDREPVGTKNIQYF
d_call: NA; clone_size: few; j_call: TRBJ2-7; v_call: TRBV29-1; cdr3_nt: TGCAGCGTTGTGGCAGGGTATACCTACGAGCAGTACTTC; cdr3_aa: CSVVAGYTYEQYF
d_call: TRBD2; clone_size: few; j_call: TRBJ2-5; v_call: TRBV18; cdr3_nt: TGTGCCAGCTCACCACCCTTGGGGGGGTCGAAAGAGACCCAGTACTTC; cdr3_aa: CASSPPLGGSKETQYF
d_call: NA; clone_size: NA; j_call: TRBJ1-4; v_call: TRBV7-2; cdr3_nt: TGTGCCAGCAGCTTAGGACGTCATGAAAAACTGTTTTTT; cdr3_aa: CASSLGRHEKLFF
d_call: NA; clone_size: few; j_call: TRBJ2-7; v_call: TRBV12-3/TRBV12-4; cdr3_nt: TGTGCCAGCACCCACAGGGAGGGGTACGAGCAGTACTTC; cdr3_aa: CASTHREGYEQYF
d_call: NA; clone_size: few; j_call: TRBJ1-1; v_call: TRBV6-5; cdr3_nt: TGTGCCAGCAGTTACGAACAGGGCACTGAAGCTTTCTTT; cdr3_aa: CASSYEQGTEAFF
d_call: TRBD1; clone_size: few; j_call: TRBJ2-5; v_call: TRBV7-8; cdr3_nt: TGTGCCAGCAGCTTCGGGACAGAACAAGAGACCCAGTACTTC; cdr3_aa: CASSFGTEQETQYF
d_call: NA; clone_size: NA; j_call: TRBJ1-2; v_call: TRBV28; cdr3_nt: TGTGCCAGCAGCTTGACAGAGTCCTATGGCTACACCTTC; cdr3_aa: CASSLTESYGYTF
d_call: NA; clone_size: NA; j_call: TRBJ2-2; v_call: TRBV18; cdr3_nt: TGTGCCAGCTCACCACAGGGTCGGGACACCGGGGAGCTGTTTTTT; cdr3_aa: CASSPQGRDTGELFF
d_call: TRBD2; clone_size: few; j_call: TRBJ2-1; v_call: TRBV29-1; cdr3_nt: TGCAGCGTTGAGGGTAGCGGGAGAGACAATGAGCAGTTCTTC; cdr3_aa: CSVEGSGRDNEQFF
d_call: NA; clone_size: NA; j_call: TRBJ1-4; v_call: TRBV20-1; cdr3_nt: TGCAGTGCTGGGCCTCGGGGGGCACGAGAAAAACTGTTTTTT; cdr3_aa: CSAGPRGAREKLFF
d_call: NA; clone_size: few; j_call: TRBJ2-2; v_call: TRBV4-1; cdr3_nt: TGCGCCAGCAGTCCGGACAGCCAGGTGGGGTCCGGGGAGCTGTTTTTT; cdr3_aa: CASSPDSQVGSGELFF
d_call: NA; clone_size: NA; j_call: TRBJ2-1; v_call: TRBV28; cdr3_nt: TGTGCCAGCAGACCGACCGGGGTAGCCCTGCAGTTCTTC; cdr3_aa: CASRPTGVALQFF
d_call: NA; clone_size: NA; j_call: TRBJ2-7; v_call: TRBV5-1; cdr3_nt: TGCGCCAGCAGCTTGGCCTTAAATCCCACCACCGCCTACGAGCAGTACTTC; cdr3_aa: CASSLALNPTTAYEQYF
d_call: NA; clone_size: NA; j_call: TRBJ2-2; v_call: TRBV18; cdr3_nt: TGTGCCAGCTCACCAGGAGCAGGGAAGGAGAACACCGGGGAGCTGTTTTTT; cdr3_aa: CASSPGAGKENTGELFF
d_call: NA; clone_size: NA; j_call: TRBJ1-1; v_call: TRBV29-1; cdr3_nt: TGCAGCGTTGAAGACGGGGTTGGTGGTGAAGCTTTCTTT; cdr3_aa: CSVEDGVGGEAFF
d_call: TRBD2; clone_size: NA; j_call: TRBJ2-7; v_call: TRBV7-3; cdr3_nt: TGTGCCAGCAGCTCACTAGCGGGAGCGTCCTACGAGCAGTACTTC; cdr3_aa: CASSSLAGASYEQYF
d_call: NA; clone_size: few; j_call: TRBJ1-6; v_call: TRBV18; cdr3_nt: TGTGCCAGCTCAAATTTGCAGGGCAATAATTTAAAAAAGAATTCACCCCTCCACTTT; cdr3_aa: CASSNLQGNNLKKNSPLHF
d_call: NA; clone_size: NA; j_call: TRBJ2-7; v_call: TRBV12-3/TRBV12-4; cdr3_nt: TGTGCCAGCAGTTTTACAGAGGACGGCTACGAGCAGTACTTC; cdr3_aa: CASSFTEDGYEQYF
d_call: NA; clone_size: NA; j_call: TRBJ2-6; v_call: TRBV5-4; cdr3_nt: TGTGCCAGCAGCTTCGGCTTCGTTCGGAAAGGACAGTCCCCCGGGGCCAACGTCCTGACTTTC; cdr3_aa: CASSFGFVRKGQSPGANVLTF
d_call: NA; clone_size: NA; j_call: TRBJ1-2; v_call: TRBV5-1; cdr3_nt: TGCGCCAGCAGCTTGGACGGGCTGACTAACTATGGCTACACCTTC; cdr3_aa: CASSLDGLTNYGYTF
d_call: NA; clone_size: few; j_call: TRBJ2-5; v_call: TRBV18; cdr3_nt: TGTGCCAGCTCACCTCAGGACGGCCAAGAGACCCAGTACTTC; cdr3_aa: CASSPQDGQETQYF
d_call: TRBD1; clone_size: NA; j_call: TRBJ2-7; v_call: TRBV29-1; cdr3_nt: TGCAGCGTTGCGACAGGGAGCTCCTACGAGCAGTACTTC; cdr3_aa: CSVATGSSYEQYF
d_call: NA; clone_size: NA; j_call: TRBJ2-2; v_call: TRBV7-9; cdr3_nt: TGTGCCAGCAGCGTGCCGGACAGAAGGACCGGGGAGCTGTTTTTT; cdr3_aa: CASSVPDRRTGELFF
d_call: TRBD1; clone_size: NA; j_call: TRBJ2-7; v_call: TRBV6-5; cdr3_nt: TGTGCCAGCAGGTCCGGGACAGCGACCTACGAGCAGTACTTC; cdr3_aa: CASRSGTATYEQYF
d_call: NA; clone_size: few; j_call: TRBJ2-5; v_call: TRBV12-3/TRBV12-4; cdr3_nt: TGTGCCAGCAGTTTCGCGGGGTCTGGAGAGACCCAGTACTTC; cdr3_aa: CASSFAGSGETQYF
d_call: NA; clone_size: NA; j_call: TRBJ2-7; v_call: TRBV5-1; cdr3_nt: TGCGCCAGCAGGACGGGACTCACGGCCTACGAGCAGTACTTC; cdr3_aa: CASRTGLTAYEQYF
d_call: NA; clone_size: NA; j_call: TRBJ1-1; v_call: TRBV20-1; cdr3_nt: TGCAGTGCTAGAGATTACGAGGGAAAGTCGGCTTTCTTT; cdr3_aa: CSARDYEGKSAFF
d_call: TRBD1; clone_size: many; j_call: TRBJ2-1; v_call: TRBV7-8; cdr3_nt: TGTGCCAGCAGCTTGTCGATGACAGGGGAACGGCAGTTCTTC; cdr3_aa: CASSLSMTGERQFF
d_call: NA; clone_size: few; j_call: TRBJ1-3; v_call: TRBV7-6; cdr3_nt: TGTGCCAGTGGGGTAGGGAGTTCTCTGGGAAACACCATATATTTT; cdr3_aa: CASGVGSSLGNTIYF
d_call: TRBD1; clone_size: NA; j_call: TRBJ2-7; v_call: TRBV19; cdr3_nt: TGTGCCAGTAGTTTCCGGGACAGGGTGCACGAGCAGTACTTC; cdr3_aa: CASSFRDRVHEQYF
d_call: NA; clone_size: NA; j_call: TRBJ2-5; v_call: TRBV3-1; cdr3_nt: TGTGCCAGCAGCCAATACAGGGGACTACAAGAGACCCAGTACTTC; cdr3_aa: CASSQYRGLQETQYF
d_call: NA; clone_size: few; j_call: TRBJ1-2; v_call: TRBV3-1; cdr3_nt: TGTGCCAGCAGCCAAGAACAGCCCCCCTATGGCTACACCTTC; cdr3_aa: CASSQEQPPYGYTF
d_call: NA; clone_size: few; j_call: TRBJ2-3; v_call: TRBV12-3/TRBV12-4; cdr3_nt: TGTGCCAGCAGTTCGGGACGGGGAGTGGGGGATACGCAGTATTTT; cdr3_aa: CASSSGRGVGDTQYF
d_call: NA; clone_size: many; j_call: TRBJ2-7; v_call: TRBV24-1; cdr3_nt: TGTGCCACCAGTGATAAGCCGAAGAGCGGAAGCTACGAGCAGTACTTC; cdr3_aa: CATSDKPKSGSYEQYF
d_call: TRBD1; clone_size: NA; j_call: TRBJ1-1; v_call: TRBV7-9; cdr3_nt: TGTGCCAGCAGCTCTCTGACAGGGGCGGGGGCTGAAGCTTTCTTT; cdr3_aa: CASSSLTGAGAEAFF
d_call: NA; clone_size: NA; j_call: TRBJ1-5; v_call: TRBV20-1; cdr3_nt: TGCAGTGCCAGGGAAGGGGCCGGTCAGCCCCAGCATTTT; cdr3_aa: CSAREGAGQPQHF
d_call: NA; clone_size: few; j_call: TRBJ2-1; v_call: TRBV5-1; cdr3_nt: TGCGCCAGCAGCTTGGGACAGCAGTACAATGAGCAGTTCTTC; cdr3_aa: CASSLGQQYNEQFF
d_call: NA; clone_size: NA; j_call: TRBJ1-4; v_call: TRBV28; cdr3_nt: TGTGCCAGCAGCATACTACAAACAGGCGAAAAACTGTTTTTT; cdr3_aa: CASSILQTGEKLFF
d_call: TRBD1; clone_size: few; j_call: TRBJ1-1; v_call: TRBV29-1; cdr3_nt: TGCAGCGTCGGACAGGGGGCTGAAGCTTTCTTT; cdr3_aa: CSVGQGAEAFF
d_call: TRBD1; clone_size: NA; j_call: TRBJ2-1; v_call: TRBV4-3; cdr3_nt: TGCGCCAGCAGCGACAGGGGGCCTGACAATGAGCAGTTCTTC; cdr3_aa: CASSDRGPDNEQFF
d_call: TRBD1; clone_size: NA; j_call: TRBJ2-1; v_call: TRBV11-2; cdr3_nt: TGTGCCAGCACCGAGACAGGGAAGCGCGCCGGGGAGCAGTTCTTC; cdr3_aa: CASTETGKRAGEQFF
d_call: NA; clone_size: NA; j_call: TRBJ1-5; v_call: TRBV5-5; cdr3_nt: TGTGCCAGCAGCCTGTCGGGGATTTATAGCAATCAGCCCCAGCATTTT; cdr3_aa: CASSLSGIYSNQPQHF
d_call: NA; clone_size: NA; j_call: TRBJ1-1; v_call: TRBV5-4; cdr3_nt: TGTGCCAGCAGCTTCGCAACAGCTCTGAACACTGAAGCTTTCTTT; cdr3_aa: CASSFATALNTEAFF
d_call: NA; clone_size: NA; j_call: TRBJ2-1; v_call: TRBV6-6; cdr3_nt: TGTGCCAGCAGTAACCCCGGCCGTCCGAATGAGCAGTTCTTC; cdr3_aa: CASSNPGRPNEQFF
d_call: NA; clone_size: NA; j_call: TRBJ2-3; v_call: TRBV6-2/TRBV6-3; cdr3_nt: TGTGCCAGCAGTTATATCAAGATGACAGAAATCCAGTATTTT; cdr3_aa: CASSYIKMTEIQYF
d_call: NA; clone_size: few; j_call: TRBJ2-7; v_call: TRBV4-3; cdr3_nt: TGCGCCAGCAGCCAAGGCCGGGGATCATACGAGCAGTACTTC; cdr3_aa: CASSQGRGSYEQYF